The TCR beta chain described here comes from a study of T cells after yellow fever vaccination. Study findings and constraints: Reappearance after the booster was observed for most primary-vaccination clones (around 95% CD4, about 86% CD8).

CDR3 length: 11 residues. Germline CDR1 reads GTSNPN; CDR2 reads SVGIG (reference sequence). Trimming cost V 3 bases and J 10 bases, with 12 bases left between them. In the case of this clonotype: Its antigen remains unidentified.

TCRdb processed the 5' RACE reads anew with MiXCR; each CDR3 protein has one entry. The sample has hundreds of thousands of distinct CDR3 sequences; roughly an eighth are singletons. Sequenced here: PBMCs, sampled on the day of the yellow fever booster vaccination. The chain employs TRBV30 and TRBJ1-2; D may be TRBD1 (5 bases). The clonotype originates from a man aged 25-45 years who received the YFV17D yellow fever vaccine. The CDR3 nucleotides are TGTGCCTGGAGCGGACATGTCGACTACACCTTC. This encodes CAWSGHVDYTF. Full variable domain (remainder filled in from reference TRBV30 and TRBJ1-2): SQTIHQWPATLVQPVGSPLSLECTVEGTSNPNLYWYRQAAGRGLQLLFYSVGIGQISSEVPQNLSASRPQDRQFILSSKKLLLSDSGFYLCAWSGHVDYTFGSGTRLTVV.